This T cell receptor (beta chain) emerged from a study of cytomegalovirus exposure and HLA in healthy donors. The donors belonged to the approximately 120-subject validation cohort, separate from the roughly 650-subject first cohort. Study results and limitations: Cytomegalovirus status was reportedly diagnosed by the classifier with high specificity and sensitivity. Among TCR sequences, most were rare, though some public TCRs appeared in many donors.

CDR3 size: 13 residues. Germline V gives CDR1 LGHNT, CDR2 FRNRAP. With 7 bases removed from V and 1 base from J, the gap between germline ends came to 10 bases. TCRdb's copy holds only in-frame clones and misses some; the assay was immunoSEQ multiplex PCR. The sample includes 100,000 to 130,000 clones, about 85% seen only once; the top ten take over 2.5%. Notes on this clone: Its antigen is not known.

The chain has TRBV12-5 and TRBJ1-1; D remains unclear. The receptor was derived from a woman between 18 and 29 years old in good health and CMV-seronegative. Sequencing used PBMCs. The CDR3 is CASALRKNTEAFF. The CDR3 bases are TGTGCTAGTGCCCTGAGGAAGAACACTGAAGCTTTCTTT.